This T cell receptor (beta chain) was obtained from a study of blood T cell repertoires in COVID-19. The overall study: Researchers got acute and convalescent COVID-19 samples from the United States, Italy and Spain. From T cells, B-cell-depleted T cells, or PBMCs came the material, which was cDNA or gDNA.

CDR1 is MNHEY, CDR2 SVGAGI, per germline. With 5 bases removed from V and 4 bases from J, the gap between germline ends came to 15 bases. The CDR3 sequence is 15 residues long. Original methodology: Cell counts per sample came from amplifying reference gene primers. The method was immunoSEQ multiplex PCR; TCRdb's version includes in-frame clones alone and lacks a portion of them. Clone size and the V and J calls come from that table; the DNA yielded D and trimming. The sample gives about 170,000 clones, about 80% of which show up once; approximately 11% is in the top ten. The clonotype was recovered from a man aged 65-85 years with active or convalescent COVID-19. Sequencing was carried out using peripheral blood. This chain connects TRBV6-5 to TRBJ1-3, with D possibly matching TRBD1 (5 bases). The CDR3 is CASSPPGGAGNTIYF. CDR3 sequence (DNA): TGTGCCAGCAGTCCACCGGGAGGGGCAGGAAACACCATATATTTT.